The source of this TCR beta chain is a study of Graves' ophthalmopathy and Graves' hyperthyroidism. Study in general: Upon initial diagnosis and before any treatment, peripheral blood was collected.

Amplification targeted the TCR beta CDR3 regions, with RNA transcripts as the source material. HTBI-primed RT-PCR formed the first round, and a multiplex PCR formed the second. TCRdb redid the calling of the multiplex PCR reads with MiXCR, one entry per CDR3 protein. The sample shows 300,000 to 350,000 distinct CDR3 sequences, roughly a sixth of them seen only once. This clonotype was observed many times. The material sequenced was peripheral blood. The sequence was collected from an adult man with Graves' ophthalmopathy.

Here the CDR3 DNA reads TGTGCCAGCAGTGAGAGGGATTACGATTATGGCTACACCTTC. Translation gives CASSERDYDYGYTF. This sequence joins TRBV6-1 and TRBJ1-2; D gene ambiguous. The V gene lost 3 bases and the J gene lost 5 bases, with 13 bases spanning the gap. Germline assignment: CDR1 MNHNS and CDR2 SASEGT. This CDR3 contains 14 residues.